This TCR beta chain was obtained from a study of T cell repertoires in cytomegalovirus infection. This clonotype has a count of ten or more. Its antigen is unknown. TCRdb reprocessed the reads via MiXCR and lists one record per CDR3 protein. Of about 770,000 distinct CDR3 sequences in the sample, 29% are singletons; the top ten hold less than 15%. Sequencing used cultured CD8+ T cells from PBMCs, obtained from culture after CMV antigen stimulation. The receptor was derived from a human donor in good health (CMV status not recorded). Some clones in this sample may be carry-over from other donors' samples.

CDR3 DNA: TGTGCCAGCAGCTTGAACTGGTTCAGTAATGAAAAACTGTTTTTT. Protein sequence: CASSLNWFSNEKLFF. The chain combines TRBV7-2 with TRBJ1-4; D is unclear. This CDR3 region has 15 residues. V was cut by 3 bases and J by 4 bases, with 12 bases left in between. Germline V gene data show CDR1 as SGHTA and CDR2 as FQGNSA.